The subject of this entry is one TCR beta chain. What this receptor recognizes is not known. There are no base qualities to consult, and no much larger clone falls within one base. The CDR3 numbers 14 residues from cysteine through phenylalanine. Of the read, only the CDR3 DNA is kept; its 42 bases are in frame from base 1. Germline trimming amounts to 0 bases on V and 8 bases on J, with 7 as the count of junction bases outside the gene matches. The CDR1 and CDR2 encoded by the germline V gene are SGDLS and YYNGEE. One collaborating source in Seattle enrolled patients while the patients were actively infected and followed the patients over time throughout the course of disease. Whole blood was collected in K2EDTA tubes by collaborating institutions according to the institutions' own protocols. For TCRbeta analysis, collaborators shipped samples in one of three forms: frozen whole blood, isolated PBMCs, or DNA extracted from either of those sample types.

This entry comes from a study of blood T cell repertoires in COVID-19 (dated by TCRdb to about 2020). Regarding the complete study: Collaborator samples came from the United States, Italy and Spain and covered acute and convalescent phases of COVID-19. The dataset comprised deeply sampled blood TCRbeta repertoires from subjects exposed to, actively infected with, or recovered from COVID-19. A freely available public database, intended as a resource for researchers studying the immune response to SARS-CoV-2, is where the repertoires were released. Sample metadata almost always included a de-identified subject ID, COVID-19 status, age in years and sex. Samples came from the ongoing ImmuneRACE study (first 160 participants) plus 1,254 subjects from 6 global collaborators. The prospective study material was composed of cDNA or gDNA derived from T cells, B-cell-depleted T cells, or PBMCs. Where HLA class I and class II types were available, the types were taken from metadata supplied by the sample provider, not from assay-based typing. Here is what the overall study found, with its caveats: The quantity of clinical and demographic metadata differed by source and by participant and was supplied without curation.

TCRbeta CDR3 regions were amplified from genomic DNA using the immunoSEQ Assay, a bias-controlled multiplex PCR. The study's processing was this. The number of nucleated cells in each sample was estimated by amplification of reference gene primers within the assay. Sequence reads were collapsed and filtered to measure the absolute abundance of every unique TCRbeta CDR3 rearrangement. For each sample, productive Simpson clonality was calculated as the square root of Simpson's diversity index over productive rearrangements. In TCRdb, the immuneACCESS table is reduced to in-frame sequences with V and J assigned. These tables do not hold every clone; where another copy was compared, an unresolved V gene accounts for under half, and the others remain unexplained. V and J calls and clone size follow that table, whereas D and trimming were derived from the DNA. This sample is represented by around 57,000 clones; 87% of them were singletons. The ten largest clones take up roughly a fifth of the sample.

Recombination linked TRBV9 to TRBJ1-2; 7 central nucleotides agree with TRBD1. Material for sequencing was peripheral blood. This TCR came from a woman of 80 years or more with COVID-19, enrolled during active disease. The CDR3 in this case is CASSVGGRGTGYTF. The sequence in DNA is TGTGCCAGCAGCGTAGGGGGCAGGGGGACGGGCTACACCTTC. Here the CDR3 is joined to the reference TRBV9 and TRBJ1-2 genes, and the full variable domain is: DSGVTQTPKHLITATGQRVTLRCSPRSGDLSVYWYQQSLDQGLQFLIQYYNGEERAKGNILERFSAQQFPDLHSELNLSSLELGDSALYFCASSVGGRGTGYTFGSGTRLTVV.